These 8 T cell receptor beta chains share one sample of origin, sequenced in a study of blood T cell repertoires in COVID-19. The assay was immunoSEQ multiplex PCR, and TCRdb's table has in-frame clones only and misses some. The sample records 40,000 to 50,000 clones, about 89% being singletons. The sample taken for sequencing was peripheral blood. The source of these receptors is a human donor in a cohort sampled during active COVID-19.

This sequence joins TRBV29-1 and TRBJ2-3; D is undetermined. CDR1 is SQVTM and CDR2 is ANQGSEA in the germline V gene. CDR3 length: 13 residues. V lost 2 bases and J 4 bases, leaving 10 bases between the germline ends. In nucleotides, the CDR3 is TGCAGCGTTGAACCCCTTGAGGCAGATACGCAGTATTTT. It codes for CSVEPLEADTQYF.

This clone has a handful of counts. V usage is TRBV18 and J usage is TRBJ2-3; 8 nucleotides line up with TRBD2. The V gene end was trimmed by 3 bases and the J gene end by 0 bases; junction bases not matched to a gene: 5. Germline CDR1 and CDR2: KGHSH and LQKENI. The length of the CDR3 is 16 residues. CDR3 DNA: TGTGCCAGCTCACCCCTAACTAGCGGTAGCACAGATACGCAGTATTTT. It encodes CASSPLTSGSTDTQYF.

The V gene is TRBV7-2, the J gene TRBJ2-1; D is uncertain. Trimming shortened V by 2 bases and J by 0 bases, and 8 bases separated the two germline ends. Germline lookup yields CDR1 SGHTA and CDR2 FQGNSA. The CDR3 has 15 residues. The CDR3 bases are TGTGCCAGCAGCTTACTCCCCAGCTCCTACAATGAGCAGTTCTTC. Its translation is CASSLLPSSYNEQFF.

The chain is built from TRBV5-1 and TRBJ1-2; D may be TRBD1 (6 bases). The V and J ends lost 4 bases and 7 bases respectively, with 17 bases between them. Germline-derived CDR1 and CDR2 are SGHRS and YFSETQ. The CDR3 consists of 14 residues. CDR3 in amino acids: CASSEGHYRAGYTF. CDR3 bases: TGCGCCAGCAGCGAGGGCCACTACAGGGCTGGCTACACCTTC.

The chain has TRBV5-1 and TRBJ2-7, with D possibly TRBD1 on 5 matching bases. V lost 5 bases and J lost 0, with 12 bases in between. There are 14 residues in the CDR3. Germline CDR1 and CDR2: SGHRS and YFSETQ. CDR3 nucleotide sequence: TGCGCCAGCAGAAACGGACACTTCTCCTACGAGCAGTACTTC. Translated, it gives CASRNGHFSYEQYF.

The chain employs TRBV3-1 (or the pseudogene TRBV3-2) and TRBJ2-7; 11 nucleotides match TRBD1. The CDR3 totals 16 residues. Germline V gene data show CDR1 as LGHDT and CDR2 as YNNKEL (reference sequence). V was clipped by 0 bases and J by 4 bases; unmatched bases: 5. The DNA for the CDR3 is TGTGCCAGCAGCCAAGATCCGGACAGGGGGCGATACGAGCAGTACTTC. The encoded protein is CASSQDPDRGRYEQYF.

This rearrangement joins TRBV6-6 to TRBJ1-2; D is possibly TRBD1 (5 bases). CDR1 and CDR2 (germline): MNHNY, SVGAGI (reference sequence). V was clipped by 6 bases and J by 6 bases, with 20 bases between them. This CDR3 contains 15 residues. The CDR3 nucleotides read TGTGCCAGCAGCCTTCTCTCGACAGCGAGAGATGGCTACACCTTC. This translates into CASSLLSTARDGYTF.

The CDR3 sequence: CASSTTGTSGTSTDTQYF. The DNA for the CDR3 is TGTGCCAGCAGCACAACAGGGACTAGCGGGACTAGCACAGATACGCAGTATTTT. The chain is built from TRBV7-2 and TRBJ2-3; 13 nucleotides agree with TRBD2. The CDR3 is made up of 18 amino acids. Germline V gene sequence: CDR1 SGHTA, CDR2 FQGNSA. The V segment lost 5 bases and the J segment 0 bases; nucleotides outside the gene matches: 8.